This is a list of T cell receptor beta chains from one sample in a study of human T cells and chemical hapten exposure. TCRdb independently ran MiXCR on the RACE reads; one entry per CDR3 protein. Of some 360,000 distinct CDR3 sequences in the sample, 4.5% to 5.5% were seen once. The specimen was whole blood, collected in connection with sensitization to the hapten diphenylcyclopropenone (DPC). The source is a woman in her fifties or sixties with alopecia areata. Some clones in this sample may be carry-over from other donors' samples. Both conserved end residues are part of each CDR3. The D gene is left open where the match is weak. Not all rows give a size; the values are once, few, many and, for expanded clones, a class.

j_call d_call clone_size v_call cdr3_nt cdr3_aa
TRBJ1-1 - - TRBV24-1 TGTGCCACCAGTGATTTTACGGAGACTGAAGCTTTCTTT CATSDFTETEAFF
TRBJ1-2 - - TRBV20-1 TGCAGTGCTAGAGAACAGGAGAATAACTATGGCTACACCTTC CSAREQENNYGYTF
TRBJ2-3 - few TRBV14 TGTGCCAGCAGCCAAGCCCAACGGACAGATACGCAGTATTTT CASSQAQRTDTQYF
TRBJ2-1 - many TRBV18 TGTGCCAGCTCACGAGAACAGTCCTCCTACAATGAGCAGTTCTTC CASSREQSSYNEQFF
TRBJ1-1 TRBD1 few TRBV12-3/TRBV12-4 TGTGCCAGCAGCCCGGACAGGGAGGGTCGCACTGAAGCTTTCTTT CASSPDREGRTEAFF
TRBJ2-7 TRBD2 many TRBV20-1 TGCAGTGCTAGAGATCTAGCGGGGCCCCCCGAGCAGTACTTC CSARDLAGPPEQYF
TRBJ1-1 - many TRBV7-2 TGTGCCAGCAGCCCCACAGGGCCGGGGACTGAAGCTTTCTTT CASSPTGPGTEAFF
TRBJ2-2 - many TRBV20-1 TGCAGTGCCTATGGGTGGACCGGGGAGCTGTTTTTT CSAYGWTGELFF
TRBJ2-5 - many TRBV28 TGTGCCAGCAGCTTTTCCCTGACCCAGTACTTC CASSFSLTQYF
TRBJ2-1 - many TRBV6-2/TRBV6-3 TGTGCCAGCAGTTACTCGAGTGAACTTTGGGGCTCCTACAATGAGCAGTTCTTC CASSYSSELWGSYNEQFF
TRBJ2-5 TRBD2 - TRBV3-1 TGTGCCAGCAGCCACCAGCGGGGTCGGGTGGAGACCCAGTACTTC CASSHQRGRVETQYF
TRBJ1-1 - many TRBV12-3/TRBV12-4 TGTGCCAGCACCCTGGGGGCGAACACTGAAGCTTTCTTT CASTLGANTEAFF